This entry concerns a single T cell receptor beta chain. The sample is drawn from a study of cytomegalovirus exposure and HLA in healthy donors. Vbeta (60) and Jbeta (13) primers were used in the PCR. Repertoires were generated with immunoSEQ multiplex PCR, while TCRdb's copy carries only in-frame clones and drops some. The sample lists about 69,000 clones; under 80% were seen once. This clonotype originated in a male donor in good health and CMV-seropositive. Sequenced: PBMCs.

The CDR3 DNA follows: TGTGCCAGCAGCTTGGCATCCCACGAGCAGTACTTC. Protein sequence: CASSLASHEQYF. This chain joins TRBV5-5 and TRBJ2-7; D is uncertain. The V end was cut by 0 bases, the J end by 5 bases, with 6 bases between. Per the germline V gene, CDR1 is SGHKS and CDR2 is YYEKEE (reference sequence). The CDR3 spans 12 residues.